The sequence of this T cell receptor (beta chain) was determined in a study of T cell changes during pregnancy in multiple sclerosis (dated by TCRdb to the late 2010s). For the wider study: In women with multiple sclerosis, the researchers looked at how the T cell repertoire shifted as pregnancy progressed.

Library generation was performed with the immunoSEQ multiplex PCR assay. TCRdb carries this immuneACCESS record with in-frame sequences only. Its versions omit some clonotypes, under half of them owing to an unresolved V gene in the studies checked, with the rest unexplained. For this sample the table gives about 60,000 clones, of which around 93% were detected only once. The ten top clones hold 3% to 4% of the sample. Details on this clone: No antigen is known for it. No qualities accompany the bases; no much larger clone lies one base away.

CDR1 and CDR2 were assigned from the germline V gene as MGHRA and YSYEKL. The CDR3 numbers 15 residues from cysteine through phenylalanine. The retained sequence is limited to the CDR3, 45 bases, with the frame set at the first base. V is shortened by 0 bases, J by 1 base, and the region joining them spans 7 bases. The source of this sequence is a female donor with multiple sclerosis, enrolled in a pregnancy study. The material was CD8+ T cells from peripheral blood mononuclear cells, obtained in the second trimester of pregnancy. The chain uses TRBV4-1 and TRBJ2-1, with TRBD2 tentatively as D gene (5 bases match). The CDR3 sequence is CASSQEAASYNEQFF. The nucleotides are TGCGCCAGCAGCCAAGAAGCGGCGTCCTACAATGAGCAGTTCTTC.